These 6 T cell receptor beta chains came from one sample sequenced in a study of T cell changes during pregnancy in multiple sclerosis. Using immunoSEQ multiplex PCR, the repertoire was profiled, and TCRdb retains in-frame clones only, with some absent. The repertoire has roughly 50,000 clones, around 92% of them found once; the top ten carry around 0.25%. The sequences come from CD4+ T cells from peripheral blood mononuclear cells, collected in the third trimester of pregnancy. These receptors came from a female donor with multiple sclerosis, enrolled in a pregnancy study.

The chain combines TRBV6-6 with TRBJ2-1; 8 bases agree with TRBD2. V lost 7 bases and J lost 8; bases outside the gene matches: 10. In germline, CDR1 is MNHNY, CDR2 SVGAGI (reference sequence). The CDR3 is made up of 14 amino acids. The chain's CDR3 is CASKPGLGSHEQFF. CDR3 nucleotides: TGTGCCAGCAAACCGGGACTAGGGTCCCATGAGCAGTTCTTC.

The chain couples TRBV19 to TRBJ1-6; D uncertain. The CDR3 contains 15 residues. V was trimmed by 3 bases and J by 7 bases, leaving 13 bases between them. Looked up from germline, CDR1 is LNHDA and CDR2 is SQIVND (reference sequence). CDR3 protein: CASSIRDPRNSPLHF. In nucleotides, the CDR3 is TGTGCCAGTAGTATCAGAGATCCTAGAAATTCACCCCTCCACTTT.

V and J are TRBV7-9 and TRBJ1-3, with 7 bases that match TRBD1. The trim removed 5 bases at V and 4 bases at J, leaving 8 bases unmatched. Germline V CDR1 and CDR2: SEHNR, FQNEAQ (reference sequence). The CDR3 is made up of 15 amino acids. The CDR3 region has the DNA TGTGCCAGCAGCGCCGACAGGGCCCTCGGAAACACCATATATTTT. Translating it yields CASSADRALGNTIYF.

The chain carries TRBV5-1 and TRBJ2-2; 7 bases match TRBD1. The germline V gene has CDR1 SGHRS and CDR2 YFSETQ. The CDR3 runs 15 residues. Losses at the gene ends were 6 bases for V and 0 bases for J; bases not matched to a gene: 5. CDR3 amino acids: CASTAGTANTGELFF. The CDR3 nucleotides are TGCGCCAGCACGGCCGGGACAGCGAACACCGGGGAGCTGTTTTTT. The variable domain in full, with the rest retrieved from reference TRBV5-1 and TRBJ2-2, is KAGVTQTPRYLIKTRGQQVTLSCSPISGHRSVSWYQQTPGQGLQFLFEYFSETQRNKGNFPGRFSGRQFSNSRSEMNVSTLELGDSALYLCASTAGTANTGELFFGEGSRLTVL.

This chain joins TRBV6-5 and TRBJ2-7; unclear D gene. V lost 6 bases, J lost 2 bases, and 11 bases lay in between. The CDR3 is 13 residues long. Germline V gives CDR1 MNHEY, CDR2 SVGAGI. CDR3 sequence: CASSSPGTYEQYF. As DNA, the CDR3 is TGTGCCAGCAGCTCTCCGGGTACCTACGAGCAGTACTTC.

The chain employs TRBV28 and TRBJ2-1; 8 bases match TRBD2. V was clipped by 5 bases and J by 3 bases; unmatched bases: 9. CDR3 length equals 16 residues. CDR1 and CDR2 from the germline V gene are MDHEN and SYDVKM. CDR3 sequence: CASSPSSGSFYNEQFF. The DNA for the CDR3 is TGTGCCAGCAGTCCCTCGAGCGGGAGCTTCTACAATGAGCAGTTCTTC.